The T cell receptor (beta chain) described here comes from a study of blood T cell repertoires in COVID-19. Study details: There were acute and convalescent COVID-19 samples, and they came from the United States, Italy and Spain.

Trimming at V came to 3 bases and at J to 8 bases, leaving 10 bases not matched to a gene. CDR3 size: 16 residues. In germline, CDR1 is MDHEN, CDR2 SYDVKM. Original processing methods: Reference gene primer amplification in the assay estimated nucleated cell counts. This table comes from immunoSEQ multiplex PCR, and its TCRdb copy is limited to in-frame clones, with some not included. V and J calls and clone size are those listed in that table; D and trimming were worked out from the DNA. The sample consists of 170,000 or so clones, roughly 83% of them appearing once. The receptor was isolated from a young man with active or convalescent COVID-19. The J gene is TRBJ1-4, the V gene TRBV28; 9 positions agree with TRBD1. Material for sequencing was peripheral blood. The CDR3, as DNA: TGTGCCAGCAGTTTCGGAAGGACAGGGGTTGGCGAAAAACTGTTTTTT. This gives the protein CASSFGRTGVGEKLFF.